Each of the 21 T cell receptor beta chains below was sequenced from the same sample in a study of OX40 agonist ivuxolimab in advanced cancers. Repertoires were generated with immunoSEQ multiplex PCR, while TCRdb's copy carries only in-frame clones and drops some. Here the sample spans approximately 20,000 clones, approximately 80% being singletons. Here the sequenced sample was CD4+ or CD8+ T cells sorted from blood, taken in a trial of the OX40 agonist ivuxolimab. These receptors originate from an adult with an advanced solid tumor such as melanoma, head and neck, liver or kidney cancer.

This sequence joins TRBV5-4 and TRBJ2-7; 8 nucleotides line up with TRBD2. With V trimmed by 2 bases and J by 4 bases, 5 bases remained unmatched. Germline assignment: CDR1 SGHNT and CDR2 YYREEE (reference sequence). This CDR3 region has 14 residues. The CDR3 spells CASSFLAGGYEQYF. In DNA, the CDR3 is TGTGCCAGCAGCTTCTTGGCGGGGGGTTACGAGCAGTACTTC.

The chain uses TRBV5-4 and TRBJ1-1; D may be TRBD1 (5 bases). CDR3 length equals 14 residues. The germline CDR1 and CDR2 sequences are SGHNT and YYREEE (reference sequence). Deletions cut 0 bases from V and 8 bases from J, with 14 bases between. Here the CDR3 reads CASSLEVGRTEAFF. The CDR3 region has the DNA TGTGCCAGCAGCTTGGAGGTTGGAAGGACAGAAGCTTTCTTT.

V gene TRBV7-8 combines with J gene TRBJ2-1, with TRBD2 matching 11 bases. The CDR3 spans 19 residues. Germline-derived CDR1 and CDR2 are SGHVS and FQNEAQ. Trimming at V came to 4 bases and at J to 3 bases, leaving 14 bases not matched to a gene. CDR3 protein: CASSSEGLAGGSFYNEQFF. The CDR3 DNA is TGTGCCAGCAGCTCCGAGGGCCTAGCGGGGGGCAGCTTCTACAATGAGCAGTTCTTC.

In nucleotides, the CDR3 is TGTGCCAGCAGCATAGGTAATCCGGGGGAGCAGTACTTC. Amino acids: CASSIGNPGEQYF. J is TRBJ2-7 and V is TRBV7-9; D is possibly TRBD2 (5 bases). The CDR3 is 13 amino acids. In germline, CDR1 is SEHNR, CDR2 FQNEAQ (reference sequence). Trimming pared 5 bases from V and 7 bases from J, leaving 15 bases between.

In its sample, this clone was seen a few times. The rearrangement links TRBV5-6 to TRBJ1-2; D gene unclear. The CDR3 sequence is 15 residues long. In germline, CDR1 is SGHDT, CDR2 YYEEEE. The ends were cut back, 2 bases at V and 0 bases at J, with 11 bases in the middle. Here the CDR3 reads CASSFGAVTNYGYTF. CDR3 nucleotide sequence: TGTGCCAGCAGCTTTGGTGCAGTTACTAACTATGGCTACACCTTC.

DNA of the CDR3: TGTGCCAGCAGTTTAACGACAGGGCCCCACTCATATGGCTACACCTTC. The encoded protein is CASSLTTGPHSYGYTF. The chain has TRBV6-5 and TRBJ1-2; 7 bases fit TRBD1. V dropped 4 bases and J dropped 5; count of bases not matched to a gene: 13. The CDR3 covers 16 residues. Germline V gives CDR1 MNHEY, CDR2 SVGAGI.

Concerning this clone itself: This clone may be a read error of a much larger clone one base away. This chain uses TRBV19 with TRBJ1-1; D may be TRBD1 (5 bases). This CDR3 region has 13 residues. The V gene's germline CDR1 is LNHDA and CDR2 SQIVND (reference sequence). The V end lost 5 bases, the J end lost 0 bases, and 7 bases lay between the germline ends. This CDR3 reads CASSLTVNTEAFF. CDR3 in DNA: TGTGCCAGTAGTTTGACAGTGAACACTGAAGCTTTCTTT.

V gene TRBV7-9 combines with J gene TRBJ2-7; D gene unclear. From germline, CDR1 is SEHNR and CDR2 FQNEAQ (reference sequence). With 5 bases removed from V and 6 bases from J, the gap between germline ends came to 8 bases. The CDR3 is made up of 11 amino acids. Here the CDR3 reads CASSPGPEQYF. DNA for the CDR3: TGTGCCAGCAGCCCGGGCCCCGAGCAGTACTTC.

V usage is TRBV21-1 and J usage is TRBJ2-3; TRBD2, the table's D call, lacks a check against the DNA. TRBV21-1 is an annotated pseudogene. The CDR3 covers 21 residues. The DNA of the CDR3 is TGTGCCAGCAGCAAAGCGGTCCCTGGACTAGCGGGAGGAGTAGTGGAAGATACGCAGTATTTT. As protein: CASSKAVPGLAGGVVEDTQYF.

The V call is TRBV11-3, the J call TRBJ1-5; D is possibly TRBD1 (5 bases). Germline CDR1 is SGHNT and CDR2 is YENEEA. The CDR3 covers 16 residues. The V end lost 6 bases, the J end lost 9 bases, and 24 bases lay between the germline ends. The CDR3 is CASSLEGSLLHPPQHF. CDR3 nucleotide sequence: TGTGCCAGCAGTCTCGAGGGGTCCCTTCTTCATCCGCCCCAGCATTTT.

The CDR3 DNA follows: TGTGCCAGCAGCTTATCGGGGGCTTTGAATCAGCCCCAGCATTTT. Translating gives CASSLSGALNQPQHF. J is TRBJ1-5 and V is TRBV11-2, with a tentative D call TRBD1 (6 bases). The CDR3 sequence is 15 residues long. Germline loops: CDR1 SGHAT, CDR2 FQNNGV. V lost 2 bases to trimming and J lost 4 bases, with 12 bases between them. Full variable domain (outside the CDR3, taken from reference TRBV11-2 and TRBJ1-5): EAGVAQSPRYKIIEKRQSVAFWCNPISGHATLYWYQQILGQGPKLLIQFQNNGVVDDSQLPKDRFSAERLKGVDSTLKIQPAKLEDSAVYLCASSLSGALNQPQHFGDGTRLSIL.

In its sample, this clone was seen once. The chain recombines TRBV4-3 with TRBJ1-2; D uncertain. Trimming took off 3 bases at V and 0 bases at J, with 11 bases between the two ends. Germline V lookup: CDR1 LGHNA, CDR2 YSLEER. The CDR3 runs 15 residues. Here the CDR3 reads CASSQQDPTNYGYTF. CDR3 bases: TGCGCCAGCAGCCAGCAGGATCCTACTAACTATGGCTACACCTTC.

This clone showed up just once. The CDR3 sequence: CASSLRGSSSYEQYF. Here the CDR3 DNA reads TGTGCCAGCAGTTTACGCGGGTCAAGCTCCTACGAGCAGTACTTC. V gene TRBV28 combines with J gene TRBJ2-7; the D gene is possibly TRBD2 (5 bases). The CDR3 consists of 15 residues. Germline loops: CDR1 MDHEN, CDR2 SYDVKM. Trimming took 2 bases from V and 0 from J, leaving 11 bases between them.

The chain uses TRBV7-9 and TRBJ2-5, with D possibly matching TRBD2 (5 bases). The V and J ends lost 5 bases and 0 bases respectively, with 16 bases between them. Germline-derived CDR1 and CDR2 are SEHNR and FQNEAQ (reference sequence). CDR3 length: 16 residues. CDR3 protein: CASSERVSGYQETQYF. The CDR3 DNA sequence: TGTGCCAGCAGCGAACGGGTGTCGGGGTACCAAGAGACCCAGTACTTC.

The chain combines TRBV5-1 with TRBJ2-7; tentatively, D is TRBD1 or TRBD2 (5 bases each). CDR3 size: 15 residues. The germline V gene has CDR1 SGHRS and CDR2 YFSETQ. Trimming removed 0 bases from V and 3 bases from J, with 13 bases in between. The CDR3 nucleotides read TGCGCCAGCAGCTTGGCCGGGGCTCCGATCTACGAGCAGTACTTC. Amino acids: CASSLAGAPIYEQYF.

Turning to this clone: The germline gene is not matched at one end of the junction; a read error may be the cause. The gene calls are TRBV30 and TRBJ2-4, with D perhaps matching TRBD1 or TRBD2 (5 bases each). The CDR3 length is 14 residues. Germline lookup yields CDR1 GTSNPN and CDR2 SVGIG (reference sequence). As DNA, the CDR3 is TGTGCCTGGAGTGAGGGGCTAGCCCAAAACATTCAGTACTTC. Residues: CAWSEGLAQNIQYF.

The CDR3 is CSATDRLVLTF. The CDR3, as DNA: TGCAGTGCTACGGACCGCCTCGTCCTGACTTTC. V gene TRBV20-1 combines with J gene TRBJ2-6; D not resolved. CDR1 is DFQATT and CDR2 is SNEGSKA in the germline V gene (reference sequence). The CDR3 is made up of 11 amino acids. Between the trimmed V and J ends, which lost 4 bases and 12 bases, there was a span of 10 bases.

This clone came up a few times. V and J are TRBV6-4 and TRBJ2-1, with D possibly called TRBD1 or TRBD2 (6 bases each). Germline V gene sequence: CDR1 MRHNA, CDR2 SNTAGT. This CDR3 has 15 residues. Trimming removed 6 bases at V and 3 bases at J, with 15 bases between. The CDR3 DNA reads as TGTGCCAGCAGCGACGGGGGCTCGGGCTACAATGAGCAGTTCTTC. Its translation is CASSDGGSGYNEQFF.

The genes are TRBV13 and TRBJ2-5; D remains ambiguous. Trimming took 2 bases from V and 4 from J, leaving 8 bases between them. The germline gives CDR1 PRHDT, CDR2 FYEKMQ (reference sequence). The CDR3 spans 13 residues. CDR3 protein: CASSLRPGETQYF. The CDR3, as DNA: TGTGCCAGCAGCTTACGGCCTGGAGAGACCCAGTACTTC.

The rearrangement joins TRBV5-1 to TRBJ2-1; a weak D match, TRBD2 (5 bases). CDR1 is SGHRS and CDR2 is YFSETQ in the germline V gene. V lost 7 bases and J lost 0, with 11 bases in between. There are 14 residues in the CDR3. The chain's CDR3 is CASSSGSSYNEQFF. The CDR3 nucleotides read TGCGCCAGCTCAAGCGGTAGCTCCTACAATGAGCAGTTCTTC.

The chain uses TRBV28 and TRBJ2-1; possibly TRBD2 for D (5 bases). The CDR3 totals 13 residues. Trimming shortened V by 8 bases and J by 0 bases, and 8 bases separated the two germline ends. CDR1 is MDHEN, CDR2 SYDVKM, per germline. Here the CDR3 reads CASSSGSYNEQFF. The CDR3 region has the DNA TGTGCCAGCTCGAGCGGCTCCTACAATGAGCAGTTCTTC.